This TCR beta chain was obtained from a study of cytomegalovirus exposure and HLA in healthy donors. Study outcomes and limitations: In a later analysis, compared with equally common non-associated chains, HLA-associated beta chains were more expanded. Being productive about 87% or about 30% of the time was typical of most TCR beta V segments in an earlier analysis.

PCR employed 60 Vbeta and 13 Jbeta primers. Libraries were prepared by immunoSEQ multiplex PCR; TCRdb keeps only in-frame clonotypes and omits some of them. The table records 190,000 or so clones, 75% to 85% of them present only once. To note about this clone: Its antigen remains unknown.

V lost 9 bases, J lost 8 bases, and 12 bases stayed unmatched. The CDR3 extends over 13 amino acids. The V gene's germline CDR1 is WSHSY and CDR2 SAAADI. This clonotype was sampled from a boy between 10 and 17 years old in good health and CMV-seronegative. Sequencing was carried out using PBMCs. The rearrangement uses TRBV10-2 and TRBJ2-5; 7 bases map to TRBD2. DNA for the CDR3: TGCGCCAGTGAAGACCGGGACTACTTAACCCAGTACTTC. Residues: CASEDRDYLTQYF.